This TCR beta chain was retrieved from a study of beta chain features in type 1 diabetes. Findings and limits, study-wide: TCRB CDR3s from Type 1 diabetes patients were moderately but significantly shorter in all four CD4+ subsets.

The purity of all sorted populations exceeded 95%. As for this clone: Its matching antigen is unknown. Germline is not matched at one junction end, which may reflect a read error.

Expressed TCRB transcripts were sequenced because the entire RNA isolate underwent reverse transcription. Generated by immunoSEQ multiplex PCR, the TCRdb table keeps only in-frame clones and is missing some. The repertoire holds about 700,000 clones, with roughly 12% as singletons. The CDR3 runs to 16 residues. Germline V gives CDR1 MNHEY, CDR2 SVGAGI. This TCR came from a man younger than 35 with type 1 diabetes. The sample was naive CD4+ T cells from blood. The chain couples TRBV6-5 to TRBJ2-3, with 8 bases fitting TRBD2. Here the CDR3 DNA reads TGTGCCATCAGTTCCCGGCGGGGCCCGGGAGGGGATACGCAGTATTTT. It translates to CAISSRRGPGGDTQYF.